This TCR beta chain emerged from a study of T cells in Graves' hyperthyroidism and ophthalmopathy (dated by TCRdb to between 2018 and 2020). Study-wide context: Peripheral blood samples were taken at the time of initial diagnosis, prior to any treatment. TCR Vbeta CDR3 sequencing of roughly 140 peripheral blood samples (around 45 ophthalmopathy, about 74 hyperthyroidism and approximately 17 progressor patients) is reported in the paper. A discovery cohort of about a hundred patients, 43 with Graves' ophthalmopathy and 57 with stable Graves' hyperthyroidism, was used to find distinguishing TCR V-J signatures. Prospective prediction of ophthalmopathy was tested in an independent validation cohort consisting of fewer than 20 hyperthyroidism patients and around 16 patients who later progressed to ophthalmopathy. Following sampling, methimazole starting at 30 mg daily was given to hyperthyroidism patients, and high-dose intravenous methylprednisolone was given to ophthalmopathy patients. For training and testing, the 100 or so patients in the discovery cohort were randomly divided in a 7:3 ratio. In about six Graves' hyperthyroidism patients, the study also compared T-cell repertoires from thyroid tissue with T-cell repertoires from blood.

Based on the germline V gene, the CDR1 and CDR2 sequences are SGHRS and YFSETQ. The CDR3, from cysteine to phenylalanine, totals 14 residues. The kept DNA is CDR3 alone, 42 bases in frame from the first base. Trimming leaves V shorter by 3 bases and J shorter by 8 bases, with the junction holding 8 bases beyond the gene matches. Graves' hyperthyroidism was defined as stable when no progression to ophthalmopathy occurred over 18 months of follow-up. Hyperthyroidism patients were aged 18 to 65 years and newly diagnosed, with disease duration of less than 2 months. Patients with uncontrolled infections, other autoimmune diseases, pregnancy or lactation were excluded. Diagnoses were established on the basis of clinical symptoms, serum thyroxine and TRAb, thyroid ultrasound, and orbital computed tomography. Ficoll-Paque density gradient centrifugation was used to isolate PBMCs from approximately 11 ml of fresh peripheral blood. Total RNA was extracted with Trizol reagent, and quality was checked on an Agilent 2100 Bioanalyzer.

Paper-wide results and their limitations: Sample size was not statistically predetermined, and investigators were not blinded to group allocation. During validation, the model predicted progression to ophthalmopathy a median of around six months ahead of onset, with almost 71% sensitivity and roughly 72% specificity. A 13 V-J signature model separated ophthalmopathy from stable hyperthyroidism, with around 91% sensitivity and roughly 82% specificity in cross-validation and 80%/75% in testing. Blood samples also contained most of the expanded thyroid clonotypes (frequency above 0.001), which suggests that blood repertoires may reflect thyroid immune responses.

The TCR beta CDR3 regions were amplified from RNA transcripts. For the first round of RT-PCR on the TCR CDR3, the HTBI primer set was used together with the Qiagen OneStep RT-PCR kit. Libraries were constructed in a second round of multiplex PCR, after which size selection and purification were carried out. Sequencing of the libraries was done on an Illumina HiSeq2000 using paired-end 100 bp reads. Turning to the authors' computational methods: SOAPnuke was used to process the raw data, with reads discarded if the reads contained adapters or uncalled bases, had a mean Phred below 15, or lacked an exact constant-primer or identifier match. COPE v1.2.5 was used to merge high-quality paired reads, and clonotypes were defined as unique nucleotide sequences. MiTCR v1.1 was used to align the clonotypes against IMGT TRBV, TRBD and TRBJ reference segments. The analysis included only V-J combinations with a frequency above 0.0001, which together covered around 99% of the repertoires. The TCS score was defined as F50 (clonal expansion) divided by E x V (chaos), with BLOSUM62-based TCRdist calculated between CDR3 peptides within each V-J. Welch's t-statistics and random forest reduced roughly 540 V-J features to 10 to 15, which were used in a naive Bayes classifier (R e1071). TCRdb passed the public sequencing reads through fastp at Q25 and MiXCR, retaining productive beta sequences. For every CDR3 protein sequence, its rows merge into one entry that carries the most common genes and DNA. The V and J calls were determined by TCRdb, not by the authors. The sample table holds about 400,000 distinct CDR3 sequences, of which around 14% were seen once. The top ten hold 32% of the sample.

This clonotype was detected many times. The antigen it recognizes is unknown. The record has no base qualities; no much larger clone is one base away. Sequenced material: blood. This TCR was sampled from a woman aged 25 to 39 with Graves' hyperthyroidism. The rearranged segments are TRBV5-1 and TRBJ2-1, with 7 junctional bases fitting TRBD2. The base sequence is TGCGCCAGCAGCTCTGGGACTATAGGGCATGAGCAGTTCTTC. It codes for CASSSGTIGHEQFF.